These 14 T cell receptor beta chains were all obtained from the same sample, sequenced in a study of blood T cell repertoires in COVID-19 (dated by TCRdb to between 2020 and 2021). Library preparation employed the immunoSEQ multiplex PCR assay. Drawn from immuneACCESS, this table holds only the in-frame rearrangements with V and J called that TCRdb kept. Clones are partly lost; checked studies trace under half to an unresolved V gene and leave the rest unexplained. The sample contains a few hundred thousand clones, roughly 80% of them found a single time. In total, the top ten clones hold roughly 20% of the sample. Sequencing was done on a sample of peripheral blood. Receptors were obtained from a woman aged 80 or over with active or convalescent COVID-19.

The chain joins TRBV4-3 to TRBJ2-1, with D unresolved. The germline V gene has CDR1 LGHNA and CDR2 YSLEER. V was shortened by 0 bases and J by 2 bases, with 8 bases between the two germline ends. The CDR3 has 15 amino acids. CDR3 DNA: TGCGCCAGCAGCCAAGATGCGGCTACCTACAATGAGCAGTTCTTC. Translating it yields CASSQDAATYNEQFF.

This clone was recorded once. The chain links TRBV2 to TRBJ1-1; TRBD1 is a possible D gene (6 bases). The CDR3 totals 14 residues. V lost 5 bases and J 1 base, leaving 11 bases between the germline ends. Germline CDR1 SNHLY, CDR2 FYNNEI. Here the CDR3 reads CASSRDTANTEAFF. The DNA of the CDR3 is TGTGCCAGCAGTCGGGACACGGCGAACACTGAAGCTTTCTTT.

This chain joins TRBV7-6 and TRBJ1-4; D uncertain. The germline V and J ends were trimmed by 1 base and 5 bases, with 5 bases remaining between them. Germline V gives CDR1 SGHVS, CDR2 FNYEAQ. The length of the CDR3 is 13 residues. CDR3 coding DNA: TGTGCCAGCAGCTTAGGAGGGAATGAAAAACTGTTTTTT. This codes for CASSLGGNEKLFF.

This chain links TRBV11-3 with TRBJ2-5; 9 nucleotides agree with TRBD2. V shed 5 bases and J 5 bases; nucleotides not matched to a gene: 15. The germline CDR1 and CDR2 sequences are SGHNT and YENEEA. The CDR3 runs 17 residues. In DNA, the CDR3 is TGTGCCAGCAGCCCCTTTGGGCGGGGGGGTTTGAGGGAGACCCAGTACTTC. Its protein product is CASSPFGRGGLRETQYF.

CDR3 in DNA: TGTGCCAGTAGTACTTCTGGGACAGCCTACGAGCAGTACTTC. Translation: CASSTSGTAYEQYF. The rearrangement links TRBV19 to TRBJ2-7; 7 bases match TRBD1. Unmatched junction bases numbered 5, after V lost 4 bases and J lost 2 bases. The CDR3 contains 14 residues. Germline V CDR1 and CDR2: LNHDA, SQIVND (reference sequence).

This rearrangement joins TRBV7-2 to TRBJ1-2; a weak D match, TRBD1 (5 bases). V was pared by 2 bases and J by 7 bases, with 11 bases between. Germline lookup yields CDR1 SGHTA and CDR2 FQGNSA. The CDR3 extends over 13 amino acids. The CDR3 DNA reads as TGTGCCAGCAGCTTACCAGCAGGGCTTGGCTACACCTTC. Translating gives CASSLPAGLGYTF.

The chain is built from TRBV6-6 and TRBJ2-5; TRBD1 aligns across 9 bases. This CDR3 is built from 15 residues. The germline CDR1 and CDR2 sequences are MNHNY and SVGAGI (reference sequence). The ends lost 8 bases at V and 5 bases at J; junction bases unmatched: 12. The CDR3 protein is CASGGRDRVRETQYF. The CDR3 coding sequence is TGTGCCAGCGGGGGCCGGGACAGGGTTAGGGAGACCCAGTACTTC.

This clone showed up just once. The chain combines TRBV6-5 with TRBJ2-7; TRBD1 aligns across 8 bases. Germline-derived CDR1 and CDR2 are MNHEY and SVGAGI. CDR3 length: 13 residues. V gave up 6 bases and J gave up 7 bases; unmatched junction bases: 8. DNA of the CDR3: TGTGCCAGCAGCGGACAGGGACGACGTGAGCAGTACTTC. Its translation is CASSGQGRREQYF.

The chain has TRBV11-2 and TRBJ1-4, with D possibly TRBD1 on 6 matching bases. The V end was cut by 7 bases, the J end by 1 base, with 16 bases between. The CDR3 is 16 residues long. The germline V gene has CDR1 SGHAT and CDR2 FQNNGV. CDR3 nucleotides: TGTGCCAGCAATGGGCAGGGGAGTCGAACTAATGAAAAACTGTTTTTT. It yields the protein CASNGQGSRTNEKLFF.

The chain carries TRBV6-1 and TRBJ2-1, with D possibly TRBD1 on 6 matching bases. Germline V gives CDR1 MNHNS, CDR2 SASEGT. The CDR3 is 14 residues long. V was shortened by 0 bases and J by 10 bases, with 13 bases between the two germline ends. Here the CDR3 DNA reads TGTGCCAGCAGTGAAGCGTATTGGGGGCACGAGCAGTTCTTC. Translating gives CASSEAYWGHEQFF.

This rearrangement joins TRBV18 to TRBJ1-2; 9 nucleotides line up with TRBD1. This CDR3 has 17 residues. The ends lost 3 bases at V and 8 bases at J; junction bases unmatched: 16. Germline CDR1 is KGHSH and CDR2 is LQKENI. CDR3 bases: TGTGCCAGCTCACCTTCCCCTCCGGGACAGGGAGGGAGAGGCTACACCTTC. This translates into CASSPSPPGQGGRGYTF.

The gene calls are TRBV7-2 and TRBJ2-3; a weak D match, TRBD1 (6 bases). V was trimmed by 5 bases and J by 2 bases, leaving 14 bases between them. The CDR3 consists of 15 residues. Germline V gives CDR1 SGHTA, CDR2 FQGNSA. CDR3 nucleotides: TGTGCCAGCAGCCCGCAGGGGCGAAACACAGATACGCAGTATTTT. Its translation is CASSPQGRNTDTQYF. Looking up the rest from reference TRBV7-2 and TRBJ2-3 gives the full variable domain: GAGVSQSPSNKVTEKGKDVELRCDPISGHTALYWYRQSLGQGLEFLIYFQGNSAPDKSGLPSDRFSAERTGGSVSTLTIQRTQQEDSAVYLCASSPQGRNTDTQYFGPGTRLTVL.

CDR3 nucleotides: TGTGCCAGCAGCTCGGCCGGGACTAGCGGGATTGAGCAGTTCTTC. It is translated as CASSSAGTSGIEQFF. This chain links TRBV5-4 with TRBJ2-1; 13 nucleotides align to TRBD2. Germline V lookup: CDR1 SGHNT, CDR2 YYREEE (reference sequence). Trimming took 3 bases from V and 9 from J; bases not matched to a gene: 6. This CDR3 has 15 amino acids.

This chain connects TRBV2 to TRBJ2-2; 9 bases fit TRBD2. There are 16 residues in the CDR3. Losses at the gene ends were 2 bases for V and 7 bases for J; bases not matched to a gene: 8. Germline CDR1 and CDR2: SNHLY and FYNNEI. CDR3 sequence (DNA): TGTGCCAGCAGTGAATTGGGCGGGAGGGCCTTCGGGGAGCTGTTTTTT. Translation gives CASSELGGRAFGELFF.